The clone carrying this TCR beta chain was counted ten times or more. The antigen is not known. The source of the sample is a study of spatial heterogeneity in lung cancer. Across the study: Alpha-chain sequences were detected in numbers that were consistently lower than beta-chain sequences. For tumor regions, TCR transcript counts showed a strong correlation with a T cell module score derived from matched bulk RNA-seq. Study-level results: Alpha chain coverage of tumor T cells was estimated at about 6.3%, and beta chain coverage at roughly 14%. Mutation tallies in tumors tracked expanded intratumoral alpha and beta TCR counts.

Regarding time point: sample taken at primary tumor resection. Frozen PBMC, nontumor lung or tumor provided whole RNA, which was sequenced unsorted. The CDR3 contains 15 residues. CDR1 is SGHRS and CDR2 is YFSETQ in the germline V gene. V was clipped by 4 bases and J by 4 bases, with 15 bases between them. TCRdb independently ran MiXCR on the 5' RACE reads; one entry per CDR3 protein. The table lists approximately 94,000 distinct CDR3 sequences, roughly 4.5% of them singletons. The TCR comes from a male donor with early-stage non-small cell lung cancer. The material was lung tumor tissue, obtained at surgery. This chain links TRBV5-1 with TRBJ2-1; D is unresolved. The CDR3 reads CASSQLSIPYNEQFF. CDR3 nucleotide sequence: TGCGCCAGCAGCCAACTCTCCATCCCTTACAATGAGCAGTTCTTC.